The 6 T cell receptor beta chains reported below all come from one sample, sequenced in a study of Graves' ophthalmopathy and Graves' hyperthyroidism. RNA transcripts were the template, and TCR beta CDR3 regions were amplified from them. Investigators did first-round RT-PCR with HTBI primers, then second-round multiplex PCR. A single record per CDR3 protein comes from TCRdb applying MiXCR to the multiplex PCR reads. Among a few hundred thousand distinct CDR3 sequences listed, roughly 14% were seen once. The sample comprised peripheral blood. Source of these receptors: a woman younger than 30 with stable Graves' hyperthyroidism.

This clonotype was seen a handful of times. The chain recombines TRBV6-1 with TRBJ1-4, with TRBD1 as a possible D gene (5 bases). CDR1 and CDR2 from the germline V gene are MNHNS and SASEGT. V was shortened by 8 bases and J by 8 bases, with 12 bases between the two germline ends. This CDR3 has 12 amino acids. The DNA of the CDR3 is TGTGCCAGCGGGGCAGTGAAAGAAAAACTGTTTTTT. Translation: CASGAVKEKLFF.

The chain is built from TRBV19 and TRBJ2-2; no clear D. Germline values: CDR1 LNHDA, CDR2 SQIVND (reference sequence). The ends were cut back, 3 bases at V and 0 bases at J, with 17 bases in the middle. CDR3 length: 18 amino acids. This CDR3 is CASSIVSRSHANTGELFF. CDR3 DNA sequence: TGTGCCAGTAGTATCGTATCGCGCAGCCACGCGAACACCGGGGAGCTGTTTTTT.

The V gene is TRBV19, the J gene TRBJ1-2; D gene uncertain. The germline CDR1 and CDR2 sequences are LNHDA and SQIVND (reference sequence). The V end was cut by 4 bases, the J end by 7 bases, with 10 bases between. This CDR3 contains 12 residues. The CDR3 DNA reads TGTGCCAGTAGTACAGAGGGCCGTGGCTACACCTTC. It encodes CASSTEGRGYTF.

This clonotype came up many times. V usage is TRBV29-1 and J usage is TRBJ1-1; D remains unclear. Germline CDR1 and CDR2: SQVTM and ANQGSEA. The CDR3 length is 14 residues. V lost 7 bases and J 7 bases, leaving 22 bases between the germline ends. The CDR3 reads CSAQAGRWVGEAFF. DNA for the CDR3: TGCAGCGCCCAAGCGGGCCGATGGGTTGGTGAAGCTTTCTTT.

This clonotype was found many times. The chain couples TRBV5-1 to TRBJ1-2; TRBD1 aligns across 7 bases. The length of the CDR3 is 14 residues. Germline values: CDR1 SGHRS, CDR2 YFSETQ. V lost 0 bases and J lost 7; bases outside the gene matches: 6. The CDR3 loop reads CASSLAETGFGYTF. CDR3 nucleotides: TGCGCCAGCAGCTTGGCCGAGACAGGGTTTGGCTACACCTTC. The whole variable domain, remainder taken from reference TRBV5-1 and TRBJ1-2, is KAGVTQTPRYLIKTRGQQVTLSCSPISGHRSVSWYQQTPGQGLQFLFEYFSETQRNKGNFPGRFSGRQFSNSRSEMNVSTLELGDSALYLCASSLAETGFGYTFGSGTRLTVV.

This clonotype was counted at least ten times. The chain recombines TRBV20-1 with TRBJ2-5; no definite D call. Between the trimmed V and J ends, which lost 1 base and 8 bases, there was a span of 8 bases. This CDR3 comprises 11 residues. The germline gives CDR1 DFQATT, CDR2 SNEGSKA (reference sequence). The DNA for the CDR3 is TGCAGTGCTAGAGTTTCCGACACCCAGTACTTC. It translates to CSARVSDTQYF.